The clone carrying this TCR beta chain has only a few counts. TCRdb re-called the 5' RACE reads through MiXCR, storing one row per CDR3 protein. The data show approximately 410,000 distinct CDR3 sequences, roughly 18% seen once. Germline V lookup: CDR1 DFQATT, CDR2 SNEGSKA (reference sequence). V lost 3 bases, J lost 5 bases, and 8 bases stayed unmatched. The CDR3 consists of 16 residues. The data are from a study of identical twins. The specimen was naive T cells sorted from blood. The sequence derives from a man in his fifties in good health. V is TRBV20-1 and J is TRBJ1-4; TRBD1 matches at 11 bases. The CDR3 loop reads CSASGTGGYRNEKLFF. CDR3 DNA: TGCAGTGCTAGCGGGACAGGGGGTTATAGGAATGAAAAACTGTTTTTT.